These T cell receptor beta chains were read from a single sample in a study of T cell changes during pregnancy in multiple sclerosis. Produced via immunoSEQ multiplex PCR; TCRdb's table is partial and in-frame only. The sample includes roughly 70,000 clones, 90% of them seen just once. Sequencing was performed on peripheral blood, taken in the third trimester of pregnancy. These receptors all come from a female donor with multiple sclerosis, enrolled in a pregnancy study. Each CDR3 is given with its conserved first and last residue. D genes are given only for firm matches. Expanded clones are given a class, and other clones once, few, many or no size at all.

d_call j_call v_call cdr3_length clone_size cdr3_nt cdr3_aa
TRBD1 TRBJ1-2 TRBV12-5 16 . TGTGCTAGTGGTTTGGCTCAGGGGGCATACACCGATGGCTACACCTTC CASGLAQGAYTDGYTF
TRBD1 TRBJ2-1 TRBV5-1 12 . TGCGCCAGCAGCTTGCAGGACAGGGCTCAGTTCTTC CASSLQDRAQFF
. TRBJ2-7 TRBV20-1 11 . TGCAGTGCTAGTAGCGCGCACGAGCAGTACTTC CSASSAHEQYF
. TRBJ2-5 TRBV7-6 12 . TGTGCCAGCAGCCGCGTCGGAGAGACCCAGTACTTC CASSRVGETQYF
. TRBJ1-2 TRBV6-1 15 . TGTGCCAGCAGTGAATTGAAGGGAGCTAACTATGGCTACACCTTC CASSELKGANYGYTF
. TRBJ1-4 TRBV9 13 . TGTGCCAGCAGCGTCGGGGATGCTGAAAAACTGTTTTTT CASSVGDAEKLFF
. TRBJ2-4 TRBV2 14 . TGTGCCAGCAGTGACCGGCGGCTCAGGGACATTCAGTACTTC CASSDRRLRDIQYF
. TRBJ1-5 TRBV19 15 few TGTGCCAGTAGTAGTTTGGGGGCAGTAAATCAGCCCCAGCATTTT CASSSLGAVNQPQHF
. TRBJ1-1 TRBV2 12 . TGTGCCAGCACCCTCCTGAACACTGAAGCTTTCTTT CASTLLNTEAFF
. TRBJ1-1 TRBV5-6 17 once TGTGCCAGCAGCTTAGGGGGGGGACGGATCTTGAACACTGAAGCTTTCTTT CASSLGGGRILNTEAFF
TRBD1 TRBJ1-2 TRBV18 16 few TGTGCCAGCTCACCAATGAGGGACAGGCCCAGAGATGGCTACACCTTC CASSPMRDRPRDGYTF
. TRBJ1-2 TRBV29-1 15 . TGCAGCGTTGACGCCGGCGGGGTCGGTAACTATGGCTACACCTTC CSVDAGGVGNYGYTF
TRBD1 TRBJ2-3 TRBV7-8 17 . TGTGCCAGCAGCTACTCCGGGCAGGGGGTTGTCACAGATACGCAGTATTTT CASSYSGQGVVTDTQYF
. TRBJ2-3 TRBV7-8 15 . TGTGCCAGCAGCTTAGGGTGGTTGAAGGAGGATACGCAGTATTTT CASSLGWLKEDTQYF
. TRBJ1-1 TRBV6-4 13 . TGTGCCAGCAGTGACAGCATGAACACTGAAGCTTTCTTT CASSDSMNTEAFF
. TRBJ2-1 TRBV10-1 16 . TGCGCCAGCAGCGAGGGGCTGGGTGGATCCTACAATGAGCAGTTCTTC CASSEGLGGSYNEQFF
TRBD1 TRBJ1-6 TRBV19 16 . TGTGCCAGTAGTATAGGCAAGACAGGGGTTGGATCACCCCTCCACTTT CASSIGKTGVGSPLHF
. TRBJ1-3 TRBV18 13 . TGTGCCAGCTCACCGGGACACGGAAACACCATATATTTT CASSPGHGNTIYF
. TRBJ1-1 TRBV7-9 11 . TGTGCCAGCAGCTTAGACCTCAGGGCTTTCTTT CASSLDLRAFF
. TRBJ2-2 TRBV4-1 19 . TGCGCCAGCAGCCCCTCGAGGCCCGATCCGGGACTGCGCAGCGGGGAGCTGTTTTTT CASSPSRPDPGLRSGELFF
. TRBJ2-5 TRBV18 14 . TGTGCCAGCTCACCTGTCGACAGTGGGGAGACCCAGTACTTC CASSPVDSGETQYF
. TRBJ2-1 TRBV4-2 14 once TGTGCCAGCAGCCAAGAGCGTGGGAGTTATGAGCAGTTCTTC CASSQERGSYEQFF
TRBD1 TRBJ1-1 TRBV11-3 18 . TGTGCCAGCAGCCTATCCTTTGGGACAGCCGCCAGAGGCACTGAAGCTTTCTTT CASSLSFGTAARGTEAFF
. TRBJ1-2 TRBV4-2 15 once TGTGCCAGCAGCCAAGAAAGTGGACTCGTCGATGGCTACACCTTC CASSQESGLVDGYTF
TRBD1 TRBJ1-3 TRBV6-6 16 . TGTGCCAGCAGTTACTCTGGACAGGCCGCTGGAAACACCATATATTTT CASSYSGQAAGNTIYF
TRBD1 TRBJ1-3 TRBV10-2 16 . TGCGCCAGCAGCCAGCTGACAGGGAACGCTGGAAACACCATATATTTT CASSQLTGNAGNTIYF
TRBD1 TRBJ1-4 TRBV2 17 . TGTGCCAGCAGTGAAATCATCCAGGGGGCTGGGTATGAAAAACTGTTTTTT CASSEIIQGAGYEKLFF
TRBD2 TRBJ2-3 TRBV19 14 . TGTGCCTCAACGGTCCGACTAGCCACAGATACGCAGTATTTT CASTVRLATDTQYF
. TRBJ1-1 TRBV20-1 11 . TGCAGTGCAGGCAAACAGTCTGAAGCTTTCTTT CSAGKQSEAFF
TRBD1 TRBJ1-1 TRBV5-6 14 . TGTGCCAGCAGCGCCCAGGGGGCCGGCACTGAAGCTTTCTTT CASSAQGAGTEAFF
. TRBJ2-7 TRBV27 13 . TGTGCCAGCAGTCCCAGGGGTGGCTACGAGCAGTACTTC CASSPRGGYEQYF
. TRBJ2-1 TRBV19 16 . TGTGCCAGTAGTACCGGGGAATCCGGCTCCTACAATGAGCAGTTCTTC CASSTGESGSYNEQFF
. TRBJ2-3 TRBV2 14 . TGTGCCAGCAAGAGGGAGTCTAGCACAGATACGCAGTATTTT CASKRESSTDTQYF
. TRBJ1-1 TRBV5-1 13 . TGCGCCAGCAGCTTGGAATCGGGGAGGATGGCTTTCTTT CASSLESGRMAFF
. TRBJ1-2 TRBV10-2 15 . TGCGCCAGCAGTGAGGTACAGCCGTTAGACTATGGCTACACCTTC CASSEVQPLDYGYTF
. TRBJ1-1 TRBV4-3 17 . TGCGCCAGCAGCCAAGATCTCTCCGGGACGGGGGACACTGAAGCTTTCTTT CASSQDLSGTGDTEAFF
TRBD1 TRBJ2-3 TRBV6-1 16 once TGTGCCAGCAGTGAATTGGGGACAGGGGGCTGGGATACGCAGTATTTT CASSELGTGGWDTQYF
. TRBJ1-2 TRBV7-9 14 . TGTGCCAGCAGCTTTACAGGGATAGGCTATGGCTACACCTTC CASSFTGIGYGYTF
. TRBJ1-3 TRBV30 14 . TGTGCCTGGAGTGTACAGCAGTATGGAAACACCATATATTTT CAWSVQQYGNTIYF
. TRBJ2-5 TRBV7-7 13 once TGTGCCAGCAGCACAAGCGGGCAAGAGACCCAGTACTTC CASSTSGQETQYF
TRBD1 TRBJ1-1 TRBV29-1 16 . TGCAGCGTTTACAGGGACAGCCAATTAATGAACACTGAAGCTTTCTTT CSVYRDSQLMNTEAFF
TRBD1 TRBJ1-1 TRBV2 14 . TGTGCCAGCAGCAGACAGGGGTCGATCACTGAAGCTTTCTTT CASSRQGSITEAFF
. TRBJ2-5 TRBV7-6 11 . TGTGCCAGCAGCCCCCGAGAGACCCAGTACTTC CASSPRETQYF
TRBD2 TRBJ2-7 TRBV27 15 . TGTGCCAGCAGTTTATCCCTAGCGGGAGCCAGCGAGCAGTACTTC CASSLSLAGASEQYF
. TRBJ2-7 TRBV18 15 . TGTGCCAGCTCACTCACTATGGACCAGGGGAACGAGCAGTACTTC CASSLTMDQGNEQYF
. TRBJ2-2 TRBV9 16 once TGTGCCAGCAGCGTAGGGGGAGGTCCGAACACCGGGGAGCTGTTTTTT CASSVGGGPNTGELFF
. TRBJ1-4 TRBV30 13 . TGTGCCTGGAGGTTACCGAGTAATGAGAAACTGTTTTTT CAWRLPSNEKLFF
. TRBJ1-4 TRBV18 16 . TGTGCCAGCTCACCAGTAACGGGGCAGGGGAGTGAAAAACTGTTTTTT CASSPVTGQGSEKLFF
TRBD1 TRBJ2-1 TRBV27 17 . TGTGCCAGCAGTTTATGGGAGGCCGACAGGGGCTACAATGAGCAGTTCTTC CASSLWEADRGYNEQFF
. TRBJ2-4 TRBV7-2 13 . TGTGCCAGCAGCTTTGGGGCGACCAACATTCAGTACTTC CASSFGATNIQYF
TRBD1 TRBJ2-7 TRBV6-5 13 . TGTGCCAGCAGTTACTGGGGACAGGTCGAGCAGTACTTC CASSYWGQVEQYF
TRBD1 TRBJ2-4 TRBV5-6 16 . TGTGCCAGCAGCCTGTATGGACAGGGGAGGTTTAACATTCAGTACTTC CASSLYGQGRFNIQYF
. TRBJ2-5 TRBV5-1 15 once TGCGCCAGCAGCGCCTCAGCGAGAGTCCAAGAGACCCAGTACTTC CASSASARVQETQYF
. TRBJ1-5 TRBV6-6 12 . TGTGCCAGCAGTTACCCAGGTCAGCCCCAGCATTTT CASSYPGQPQHF
TRBD2 TRBJ2-2 TRBV10-1 13 . TGCGCCAGCAGTGAGGCGGGGGCCGGGGAGCTGTTTTTT CASSEAGAGELFF
TRBD1 TRBJ2-2 TRBV10-2 15 . TGCGCCAGCAGTGAACAGGGGTTTAACACCGGGGAGCTGTTTTTT CASSEQGFNTGELFF
. TRBJ1-5 TRBV4-3 15 . TGCGCCAGCAGCCAAGATACTAGGAAAAATCAGCCCCAGCATTTT CASSQDTRKNQPQHF
TRBD1 TRBJ2-7 TRBV29-1 12 . TGCAGCGCCGGGACAGGGGGCGACGAGCAGTACTTC CSAGTGGDEQYF
. TRBJ1-2 TRBV11-2 16 once TGTGCCAGCAGTCCCTTGACGTCGGGACACACGAGGGGCTACACCTTC CASSPLTSGHTRGYTF
. TRBJ1-5 TRBV4-1 16 once TGCGCCAGCAGCCGGGGGGATCTGACTATCGCTCAGCCCCAGCATTTT CASSRGDLTIAQPQHF